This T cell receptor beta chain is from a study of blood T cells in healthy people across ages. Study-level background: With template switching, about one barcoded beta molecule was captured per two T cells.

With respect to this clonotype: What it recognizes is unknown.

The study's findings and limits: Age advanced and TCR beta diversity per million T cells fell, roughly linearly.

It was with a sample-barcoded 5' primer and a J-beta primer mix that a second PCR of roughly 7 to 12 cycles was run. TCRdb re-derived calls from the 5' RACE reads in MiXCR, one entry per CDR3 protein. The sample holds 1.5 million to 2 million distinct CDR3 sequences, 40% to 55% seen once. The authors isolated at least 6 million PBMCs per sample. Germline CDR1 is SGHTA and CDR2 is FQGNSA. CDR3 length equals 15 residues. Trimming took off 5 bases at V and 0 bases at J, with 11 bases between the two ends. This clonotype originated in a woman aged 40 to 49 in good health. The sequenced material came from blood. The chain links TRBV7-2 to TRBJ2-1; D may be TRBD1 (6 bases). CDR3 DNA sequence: TGTGCCAGCAGCAGCCGGGACAACTCCTACAATGAGCAGTTCTTC. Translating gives CASSSRDNSYNEQFF.